The T cell receptor beta chain under discussion was sequenced for a study of shared clonotypes between healthy human individuals. Study outcomes and limitations: Shared across a few donors were around 5% of the naive CD4 clonotypes. Rarefaction demonstrated incomplete sorted-subset sequencing despite large depth. Naive subsets generally exceeded memory subsets in estimated richness.

As for this clone: Antigen: not known.

The V gene's germline CDR1 is GTSNPN and CDR2 SVGIG (reference sequence). V gave up 3 bases and J gave up 3 bases; unmatched junction bases: 8. CDR3 length: 15 amino acids. It was CD45RO-negative cells, positively selected for CCR7, that made up naive CD8 cells, with terminally differentiated effector memory CD45RA+ cells excluded. Each subset's genomic DNA was split evenly across several immunoSEQ plates. Some clones are missing from TCRdb's copy, which holds only in-frame ones; the method was immunoSEQ multiplex PCR. Here the sample spans roughly 2,000,000 clones, just over 90% being singletons. What was sequenced was naive CD8+ T cells from PBMCs. The sequence came from a man aged 18-30 years in good health. Some clones in this sample may be carry-over from other donors' samples. The rearrangement links TRBV30 to TRBJ2-7; 10 nucleotides line up with TRBD2. This CDR3 reads CAWREAGTSVYEQYF. The DNA of the CDR3 is TGTGCCTGGAGGGAGGCTGGGACTAGCGTCTACGAGCAGTACTTC.